The 2 T cell receptor beta chains presented below share a single source sample, sequenced in a study of CD8+CD57+ T cells in acquired aplastic anemia. In patients chosen for sequencing, flow cytometry had shown CD8+CD57+ cell expansion. TCR beta VDJ and CDR3 profiles were obtained from a genomic DNA template. TCRdb redid the calling of the reads with MiXCR, one entry per CDR3 protein. The repertoire holds approximately 170,000 distinct CDR3 sequences, with approximately 51% as singletons. Sequencing was performed on sorted CD4+, CD8+, or CD8+CD57+ T cells (not recorded which) from PBMCs. The receptors originated from a human donor with aplastic anemia.

The gene calls are TRBV7-2 and TRBJ2-7; weak D call: TRBD1 (5 bases). The germline gives CDR1 SGHTA, CDR2 FQGNSA. This CDR3 is built from 13 residues. V gave up 2 bases and J gave up 3 bases, with 8 bases separating them. CDR3 nucleotides: TGTGCCAGCAGCTTACCAGGGCTCTACGAGCAGTACTTC. Its protein is CASSLPGLYEQYF.

This clonotype was seen many times. The chain is built from TRBV7-2 and TRBJ2-7, with a weak D call TRBD2 (7 bases). The CDR3 covers 15 residues. Trimming shortened V by 1 base and J by 6 bases, and 16 bases separated the two germline ends. CDR1 is SGHTA and CDR2 is FQGNSA in the germline V gene. Written as DNA, the CDR3 is TGTGCCAGCAGCTTAGGGGGGGGGCTTGGGAGCGAGCAGTACTTC. Amino acids: CASSLGGGLGSEQYF.